Here is one TCR beta chain with its context. This sample is part of a study of OX40 agonist ivuxolimab in advanced cancers. The CDR3 is 15 amino acids. Germline V lookup: CDR1 MNHEY, CDR2 SVGAGI. The V gene end was trimmed by 6 bases and the J gene end by 9 bases; junction bases not matched to a gene: 8. Data came from immunoSEQ multiplex PCR; TCRdb stores just in-frame clones and leaves some out. In the table there are roughly 86,000 clones, 90% of which are singletons. Sequencing used CD4+ or CD8+ T cells sorted from blood, obtained in a trial of the OX40 agonist ivuxolimab. This receptor was taken from an adult with an advanced solid tumor such as melanoma, head and neck, liver or kidney cancer. This rearrangement joins TRBV6-5 to TRBJ2-1, with 13 bases lining up with TRBD2. DNA for the CDR3: TGTGCCAGCAGAATACTAGCGGGAGGGCCGGGTGAGCAGTTCTTC. It translates to CASRILAGGPGEQFF.